The 23 T cell receptor beta chains reported below all come from one sample, sequenced in a study of CD8+CD57+ T cells in acquired aplastic anemia. Investigators profiled TCR beta VDJ and CDR3 from genomic DNA template. Each CDR3 protein is one row after TCRdb ran MiXCR on the reads. Among some 150,000 distinct CDR3 sequences listed, 41% were seen once. The specimen sequenced was sorted CD4+, CD8+, or CD8+CD57+ T cells (not recorded which) from PBMCs. These receptors originate from a human donor in good health, serving as a control.

The rearrangement uses TRBV7-2 and TRBJ2-7; 9 bases agree with TRBD1. Germline V gives CDR1 SGHTA, CDR2 FQGNSA. The CDR3 loop spans 13 amino acids. V dropped 5 bases and J dropped 7; count of bases not matched to a gene: 6. CDR3 nucleotides: TGTGCCAGCAGCCTACGGACAGGGGATGAGCAGTACTTC. Protein sequence: CASSLRTGDEQYF. Looking up the rest from reference TRBV7-2 and TRBJ2-7 gives the full variable domain: GAGVSQSPSNKVTEKGKDVELRCDPISGHTALYWYRQSLGQGLEFLIYFQGNSAPDKSGLPSDRFSAERTGGSVSTLTIQRTQQEDSAVYLCASSLRTGDEQYFGPGTRLTVT.

Ten or more counts support this clonotype. This chain uses TRBV11-2 with TRBJ1-6; no clear D gene. Germline V gene sequence: CDR1 SGHAT, CDR2 FQNNGV. Trimming removed 1 base at V and 6 bases at J, with 1 base between. This CDR3 has 12 amino acids. DNA of the CDR3: TGTGCCAGCAGCTTAGTTAATTCACCCCTCCACTTT. It translates to CASSLVNSPLHF.

The chain recombines TRBV24-1 with TRBJ2-1, with 8 bases aligning to TRBD2. Germline CDR1 reads KGHDR; CDR2 reads SFDVKD. J lost 0 bases, V lost 2 bases, and 2 bases had no gene match. This CDR3 is built from 16 residues. The CDR3 here is CATSDSGTSSYNEQFF. The CDR3 DNA follows: TGTGCCACCAGTGATTCGGGGACTAGCTCCTACAATGAGCAGTTCTTC.

This clonotype was counted at least ten times. The chain has TRBV7-9 and TRBJ1-1; D not resolved. V lost 4 bases and J lost 11, with 17 bases in between. The CDR3 runs 13 residues. Germline V gene sequence: CDR1 SEHNR, CDR2 FQNEAQ (reference sequence). The CDR3 DNA sequence: TGTGCCAGCAGCTCGAGTGCCCCGGAGGGCGCTTTCTTT. As protein: CASSSSAPEGAFF.

The chain employs TRBV6-5 and TRBJ1-2, with 8 bases fitting TRBD1. Germline values: CDR1 MNHEY, CDR2 SVGAGI. The CDR3 is made up of 13 amino acids. Losses at the gene ends were 4 bases for V and 7 bases for J; bases not matched to a gene: 5. Here the CDR3 reads CASSSRQGSGYTF. Written as DNA, the CDR3 is TGTGCCAGCAGTTCCCGACAGGGGTCTGGCTACACCTTC.

The chain combines TRBV20-1 with TRBJ2-7; 8 nucleotides match TRBD2. The CDR3 is made up of 12 amino acids. Germline lookup yields CDR1 DFQATT and CDR2 SNEGSKA (reference sequence). Trimming removed 2 bases from V and 3 bases from J; junction bases left unmatched: 0. CDR3 bases: TGCAGTGCTAGACGGGAGGGCTACGAGCAGTACTTC. Translated: CSARREGYEQYF.

This clonotype was seen just once. Here the CDR3 reads CASSMRGIVDYGYTF. In DNA, the CDR3 is TGTGCCAGTAGTATGAGAGGGATAGTGGACTATGGCTACACCTTC. The V and J genes are TRBV19 and TRBJ1-2, with D uncertain. This CDR3 is 15 amino acids long. V lost 3 bases and J 3 bases, leaving 14 bases between the germline ends. Germline CDR1 LNHDA, CDR2 SQIVND (reference sequence).

Many counts were recorded for this clonotype. The V call is TRBV11-2, the J call TRBJ1-2; no clear D. Trimming cost V 1 base and J 7 bases, with 4 bases left between them. Per germline, CDR1 SGHAT and CDR2 FQNNGV. The CDR3 has 11 amino acids. The CDR3 DNA sequence: TGTGCCAGCAGCTTAGGCGCTGGCTACACCTTC. This sequence encodes CASSLGAGYTF.

This clonotype was recorded a few times. V usage is TRBV30 and J usage is TRBJ2-5; D unclear. Trimming took 0 bases from V and 5 from J, leaving 19 bases between them. Germline CDR1 and CDR2: GTSNPN and SVGIG (reference sequence). CDR3 length equals 16 residues. CDR3 nucleotides: TGTGCCTGGAGTGTACTCTTTTCAGGCTCGATGGAGACCCAGTACTTC. This translates into CAWSVLFSGSMETQYF.

The rearrangement uses TRBV7-6 and TRBJ2-5; D is perhaps TRBD1 (5 bases). Trimming took 6 bases from V and 2 from J, leaving 13 bases between them. The CDR3 spans 14 residues. From germline, CDR1 is SGHVS and CDR2 FNYEAQ. CDR3 DNA: TGTGCCAGCAGTTCTCCCGACAGACAAGAGACCCAGTACTTC. This sequence encodes CASSSPDRQETQYF.

This sequence joins TRBV5-1 and TRBJ1-1; TRBD1 aligns across 10 bases. Germline values: CDR1 SGHRS, CDR2 YFSETQ. V lost 5 bases, J lost 3 bases, and 7 bases stayed unmatched. The CDR3 runs to 15 residues. The CDR3 DNA sequence: TGCGCCAGCAGGGGACAGGGGACGTTCGACACTGAAGCTTTCTTT. This codes for CASRGQGTFDTEAFF.

There are a few counts of this clonotype. The genes are TRBV2 and TRBJ2-4; D possibly corresponds to TRBD2 (6 bases). V lost 5 bases, J lost 5 bases, and 16 bases lay in between. The CDR3 length is 15 residues. The germline CDR1 and CDR2 sequences are SNHLY and FYNNEI. The CDR3 region is CASSPRGWGENIQYF. The CDR3 DNA sequence: TGTGCCAGCAGTCCCCGAGGGTGGGGGGAAAACATTCAGTACTTC.

This clonotype was recorded at least ten times. The genes are TRBV20-1 and TRBJ1-2; 7 bases match TRBD1. Germline V gene lookup returns CDR1 DFQATT and CDR2 SNEGSKA (reference sequence). V trimming: 0 bases; J trimming: 8 bases; junction bases outside the gene matches: 12. CDR3 length equals 15 residues. CDR3 nucleotides: TGCAGTGCTAGAGATGGGGGAAGGGGGCTGGTGGGCTACACCTTC. This gives the protein CSARDGGRGLVGYTF.

The chain recombines TRBV4-1 with TRBJ1-6; no definite D call. CDR1 and CDR2 from the germline V gene are MGHRA and YSYEKL. The CDR3 sequence is 12 residues long. V dropped 3 bases and J dropped 5 bases, with 2 bases sitting between them. The CDR3 here is CASSHNNSPLHF. The CDR3 DNA reads as TGCGCCAGCAGCCACAATAATTCACCCCTCCACTTT.

The gene calls are TRBV10-2 and TRBJ1-2, with D maybe TRBD1 (5 bases). The CDR3 spans 15 residues. V was clipped by 4 bases and J by 3 bases, with 15 bases between them. The V gene's germline CDR1 is WSHSY and CDR2 SAAADI. The DNA of the CDR3 is TGCGCCAGCAGTGGGGGGACCGCGAGAGACTATGGCTACACCTTC. It translates to CASSGGTARDYGYTF.

Only a few counts were recorded for this clonotype. V is TRBV18 and J is TRBJ2-1, with D perhaps assigned TRBD1 or TRBD2 (5 bases each). The CDR3 is made up of 17 amino acids. The V gene's germline CDR1 is KGHSH and CDR2 LQKENI. V was clipped by 3 bases and J by 7 bases, with 22 bases between them. CDR3 loop: CASSPLATGGKGNEQFF. The CDR3 nucleotides read TGTGCCAGCTCACCTCTGGCGACTGGGGGTAAGGGGAATGAGCAGTTCTTC.

In its sample, this clonotype was seen many times. The chain uses TRBV5-4 and TRBJ2-1; the D call may be TRBD1 or TRBD2 (5 bases each). Trimming stripped 4 bases from V and 2 bases from J, with 13 bases between. CDR1 is SGHNT and CDR2 is YYREEE in the germline V gene (reference sequence). The CDR3 is 15 amino acids. Here the CDR3 reads CASSVTVGAYNEQFF. The CDR3, as DNA: TGTGCCAGCAGCGTGACAGTGGGAGCCTACAATGAGCAGTTCTTC.

Concerning this clonotype: It is likely a read error, because the conserved phenylalanine at the end of the CDR3 is missing. The DNA is left out, because the CDR3 cannot be placed on it with certainty; the CDR3 is given as TCRdb lists it. V gene TRBV7-8 combines with J gene TRBJ2-7. Termini included, the CDR3 measures 8 amino acids. Germline V gene data show CDR1 as SGHVS and CDR2 as FQNEAQ. The CDR3 here is CASSLVRR.

This clonotype was counted ten times or more. The chain combines TRBV30 with TRBJ1-6; no clear D gene. Germline V CDR1 and CDR2: GTSNPN, SVGIG (reference sequence). V gave up 5 bases and J gave up 8 bases, with 10 bases separating them. This CDR3 region has 12 residues. The CDR3 spells CAWDDRDSPLHF. CDR3 bases: TGTGCCTGGGACGATAGAGATTCACCCCTCCACTTT.

In this sample, this clonotype turned up a few times. The J gene is TRBJ1-6, the V gene TRBV5-5, with D tentatively TRBD1 (5 bases). Looked up from germline, CDR1 is SGHKS and CDR2 is YYEKEE (reference sequence). The CDR3 contains 15 residues. V dropped 3 bases and J dropped 2 bases, with 9 bases sitting between them. CDR3 residues: CASSSGFPYNSPLHF. In nucleotides, the CDR3 is TGTGCCAGCAGCTCAGGGTTCCCCTATAATTCACCCCTCCACTTT.

This clonotype was seen at least ten times. The chain has TRBV19 and TRBJ1-5, with D possibly TRBD1 on 6 matching bases. V lost 3 bases and J 4 bases, leaving 10 bases between the germline ends. Germline CDR1 LNHDA, CDR2 SQIVND (reference sequence). This CDR3 region has 14 residues. The CDR3 DNA follows: TGTGCCAGTAGTATCACAGGGACGAATCAGCCCCAGCATTTT. Protein sequence: CASSITGTNQPQHF.

This clonotype has a count of ten or more. The chain joins TRBV4-2 to TRBJ1-5, with 9 bases fitting TRBD1. Germline V gene lookup returns CDR1 LGHNA and CDR2 YNFKEQ. With V trimmed by 0 bases and J by 1 base, 4 bases remained unmatched. This CDR3 spans 17 amino acids. In DNA form, the CDR3 reads TGTGCCAGCAGCCAAGAGGGGACAGGGAGAAGCAATCAGCCCCAGCATTTT. Its protein product is CASSQEGTGRSNQPQHF.

This clonotype was counted ten times or more. The CDR3 DNA reads TGCAGTGCTAGAGATTTAGACAGGCGTAGGGCACCCCTCCACTTT. This translates into CSARDLDRRRAPLHF. The V gene is TRBV20-1, the J gene TRBJ1-6, with D tentatively TRBD1 (6 bases). Trimming removed 0 bases at V and 11 bases at J, with 17 bases between. This CDR3 comprises 15 residues. Germline loops: CDR1 DFQATT, CDR2 SNEGSKA (reference sequence).